Sequencing of this TCR beta chain was carried out in a study of CD8 T cells in Susac syndrome. Per the germline V gene, CDR1 is LNHNV and CDR2 is YYDKDF (reference sequence). V was clipped by 4 bases and J by 0 bases, with 19 bases between them. CDR3 length equals 17 residues. RNA was extracted with the RNeasy kit, and a quantity of 0.5 to 1 ug was reverse transcribed using random hexamers. TCRdb independently ran MiXCR on the immunoSEQ multiplex PCR reads; one entry per CDR3 protein. The profile shows some 300,000 distinct CDR3 sequences, 65% to 90% of them singletons. The V and J genes are TRBV15 and TRBJ2-7; D is unclear. The sample comprised CD8+ T cells from PBMCs. The TCR was taken from a human donor with multiple sclerosis. The DNA for the CDR3 is TGTGCCACCAGCAACCGTGTGGGTTACCAATACTCCTACGAGCAGTACTTC. It translates to CATSNRVGYQYSYEQYF.